Shown below are 20 T cell receptor beta chains from a single sample sequenced in a study of blood T cell repertoires in COVID-19. Profiling relied on immunoSEQ multiplex PCR, and the TCRdb table lists in-frame clones only, not all of them. The sample carries around 20,000 clones, 80% to 95% recorded once. Input material: peripheral blood. The source of these receptors is a woman aged 50 to 65 with active COVID-19.

The rearrangement joins TRBV9 to TRBJ1-6; D is undetermined. Trimming removed 4 bases at V and 6 bases at J, with 11 bases between. Germline-derived CDR1 and CDR2 are SGDLS and YYNGEE. The CDR3 consists of 14 residues. In DNA form, the CDR3 reads TGTGCCAGCAGCCCGGGAGGGCGTAATTCACCCCTCCACTTT. Translating it yields CASSPGGRNSPLHF.

With regard to this clone: Germline and junction disagree at one end, which may indicate a read error. The gene calls are TRBV7-9 and TRBJ2-3; 10 positions match TRBD2. Per the germline V gene, CDR1 is SEHNR and CDR2 is FQNEAQ (reference sequence). The CDR3 loop spans 15 amino acids. CDR3 DNA: TGTGCCAGCAGCCTAGCTAGCGGGAGTGGGGATACGCAGTATTTT. Translation: CASSLASGSGDTQYF.

The chain couples TRBV27 to TRBJ2-7, with 11 bases fitting TRBD1. This CDR3 spans 15 amino acids. V gave up 6 bases and J gave up 6 bases; unmatched junction bases: 10. Per the germline V gene, CDR1 is MNHEY and CDR2 is SMNVEV (reference sequence). The CDR3 is CASSLFQGQGGEQYF. The CDR3 coding sequence is TGTGCCAGCAGCCTTTTTCAGGGACAGGGGGGCGAGCAGTACTTC.

This clone was seen just once. The gene calls are TRBV19 and TRBJ1-2; TRBD1 matches 10 bases. The CDR3 is made up of 16 amino acids. The germline CDR1 and CDR2 sequences are LNHDA and SQIVND (reference sequence). V shed 6 bases, J shed 8 bases, and the junction held 15 bases outside the gene matches. The CDR3 loop is CASRVGQGPQTTGYTF. CDR3 DNA: TGTGCCAGTAGGGTGGGACAGGGGCCCCAGACAACGGGCTACACCTTC.

The J gene is TRBJ1-2, the V gene TRBV27; no definite D call. Trimming stripped 4 bases from V and 4 bases from J, with 16 bases between. Germline CDR1 is MNHEY and CDR2 is SMNVEV (reference sequence). The CDR3 contains 15 residues. The CDR3 protein is CASSSLGGLGYGYTF. The CDR3, as DNA: TGTGCCAGCAGTTCCCTGGGAGGGTTAGGCTATGGCTACACCTTC.

The chain uses TRBV28 and TRBJ1-1; the D gene is possibly TRBD1 (5 bases). Trimming removed 1 base at V and 6 bases at J, with 12 bases between. The CDR3 extends over 14 amino acids. CDR1 is MDHEN, CDR2 SYDVKM, per germline. In DNA form, the CDR3 reads TGTGCCAGCAGTTTATCGGGACTGATTGCTGAAGCTTTCTTT. It encodes CASSLSGLIAEAFF.

The chain has TRBV5-4 and TRBJ2-7; 9 bases agree with TRBD1. The CDR3 sequence is 15 residues long. V shed 3 bases and J 3 bases; nucleotides not matched to a gene: 7. Germline V gene sequence: CDR1 SGHNT, CDR2 YYREEE (reference sequence). This chain's CDR3 is CASSSAATGGYEQYF. The CDR3 coding sequence is TGTGCCAGCAGCTCTGCAGCGACAGGGGGCTACGAGCAGTACTTC.

This chain connects TRBV5-1 to TRBJ2-1; maybe TRBD2 (6 bases). This CDR3 is built from 12 residues. The ends were cut back, 7 bases at V and 7 bases at J, with 12 bases in the middle. Looked up from germline, CDR1 is SGHRS and CDR2 is YFSETQ. CDR3 bases: TGCGCCAGCGCCGGGAGCGAGAATGAGCAGTTCTTC. It yields the protein CASAGSENEQFF.

The chain links TRBV5-1 to TRBJ1-2, with no clear D. V was clipped by 2 bases and J by 2 bases, with 4 bases between them. CDR3 length equals 12 residues. CDR1 SGHRS and CDR2 YFSETQ come from the germline V gene. The CDR3: CASSFGNYGYTF. The DNA for the CDR3 is TGCGCCAGCAGCTTCGGGAACTATGGCTACACCTTC.

This chain links TRBV28 with TRBJ1-2; no reliable D call. V was cut by 7 bases and J by 4 bases, with 13 bases left in between. The CDR3 consists of 13 residues. The V gene's germline CDR1 is MDHEN and CDR2 SYDVKM. The CDR3 DNA reads as TGTGCCAGCAACCCACAAGCGCCCTATGGCTACACCTTC. It specifies CASNPQAPYGYTF.

This clone was seen a single time. V gene TRBV5-1 combines with J gene TRBJ1-2; D uncertain. Trimming cost V 5 bases and J 1 base, with 12 bases left between them. This CDR3 contains 14 residues. CDR1 SGHRS and CDR2 YFSETQ come from the germline V gene. The CDR3 DNA is TGCGCCAGCAGTGAGGGAACGGGTAACTATGGCTACACCTTC. Translation: CASSEGTGNYGYTF. Full variable domain (remainder filled in from reference TRBV5-1 and TRBJ1-2): KAGVTQTPRYLIKTRGQQVTLSCSPISGHRSVSWYQQTPGQGLQFLFEYFSETQRNKGNFPGRFSGRQFSNSRSEMNVSTLELGDSALYLCASSEGTGNYGYTFGSGTRLTVV.

The rearrangement uses TRBV7-9 and TRBJ1-5; 10 bases line up with TRBD1. The CDR3 is 15 residues long. From germline, CDR1 is SEHNR and CDR2 FQNEAQ (reference sequence). V lost 5 bases, J lost 6 bases, and 7 bases stayed unmatched. The CDR3 protein is CASSPTGGAGQPQHF. DNA of the CDR3: TGTGCCAGCAGCCCGACAGGGGGCGCCGGTCAGCCCCAGCATTTT.

This clone was picked up one time. The chain has TRBV6-5 and TRBJ2-1; 8 bases map to TRBD2. This CDR3 is 15 amino acids long. V trimming: 8 bases; J trimming: 4 bases; junction bases outside the gene matches: 10. Germline loops: CDR1 MNHEY, CDR2 SVGAGI. CDR3 loop: CASGTGGLQYNEQFF. The CDR3 DNA reads TGTGCCAGCGGGACGGGAGGGCTCCAATACAATGAGCAGTTCTTC.

V gene TRBV15 combines with J gene TRBJ2-1; D is ambiguous. The V gene's germline CDR1 is LNHNV and CDR2 YYDKDF (reference sequence). V lost 0 bases and J lost 4, with 10 bases in between. The CDR3 contains 15 residues. The CDR3 DNA sequence: TGTGCCACCAGCAGAGATGGCAACAATTACAATGAGCAGTTCTTC. Protein sequence: CATSRDGNNYNEQFF.

Of note for this clone: Additional DNA sequences in this sample encode the identical CDR3. The genes are TRBV25-1 and TRBJ2-2; TRBD2 matches at 13 bases. This CDR3 contains 17 residues. The junction had 4 bases not matched to a gene; V was cut back by 1 base and J by 5 bases. The germline gives CDR1 MGHDK, CDR2 SYGVNS. The CDR3 DNA is TGTGCCAGCAGTGAATCTGGACTAGCGGGAGTGACCGGGGAGCTGTTTTTT. Its translation is CASSESGLAGVTGELFF. Together with reference TRBV25-1 and TRBJ2-2, the CDR3 gives the full variable domain: EADIYQTPRYLVIGTGKKITLECSQTMGHDKMYWYQQDPGMELHLIHYSYGVNSTEKGDLSSESTVSRIRTEHFPLTLESARPSHTSQYLCASSESGLAGVTGELFFGEGSRLTVL.

The V gene is TRBV7-9, the J gene TRBJ2-1; 11 nucleotides align to TRBD2. V shed 3 bases, J shed 6 bases, and the junction held 1 base outside the gene matches. The germline gives CDR1 SEHNR, CDR2 FQNEAQ (reference sequence). The CDR3 length is 14 residues. The CDR3 spells CASSFLAGGNEQFF. DNA for the CDR3: TGTGCCAGCAGCTTTCTAGCGGGAGGCAATGAGCAGTTCTTC.

The rearrangement links TRBV19 to TRBJ2-7; D may be TRBD1 or TRBD2 (5 bases each). V gave up 8 bases and J gave up 4 bases, with 15 bases separating them. The CDR3 consists of 13 residues. Germline assignment: CDR1 LNHDA and CDR2 SQIVND (reference sequence). In nucleotides, the CDR3 is TGTGCCAGTGGTAGGGGAGAAGCGTACGAGCAGTACTTC. As protein: CASGRGEAYEQYF.

The chain combines TRBV15 with TRBJ1-1; 12 bases are a match to TRBD1. This CDR3 contains 17 residues. Germline CDR1 and CDR2: LNHNV and YYDKDF (reference sequence). V was clipped by 5 bases and J by 11 bases; unmatched bases: 18. The CDR3 nucleotides are TGTGCCACCAGCCGGGACCTGCGGGGACAGGGGGCGTCGAATGCTTTCTTT. Translated, it gives CATSRDLRGQGASNAFF.

The chain couples TRBV13 to TRBJ1-2; 7 nucleotides match TRBD1. Germline CDR1 PRHDT, CDR2 FYEKMQ (reference sequence). J was trimmed by 1 base and V by 4 bases; bases with no gene match: 6. The CDR3 is 15 residues long. CDR3 sequence: CASSSRTGFNYGYTF. The DNA of the CDR3 is TGTGCCAGCAGCTCCCGGACAGGATTTAACTATGGCTACACCTTC.

V usage is TRBV19 and J usage is TRBJ2-7, with 7 positions matching TRBD1. J gave up 4 bases and V 2 bases, and 5 bases lay outside the gene matches. Germline assignment: CDR1 LNHDA and CDR2 SQIVND (reference sequence). There are 14 residues in the CDR3. CDR3 sequence (DNA): TGTGCCAGTAGTATAACAGGGGCAGTGTACGAGCAGTACTTC. It is translated as CASSITGAVYEQYF.